The 29 T cell receptor beta chains below come from one sample, sequenced in a study of blood T cells in healthy people across ages. The authors ran a second PCR of roughly 6 to 11 cycles using a sample-barcoded 5' primer and a J-beta primer mix. TCRdb re-derived calls from the 5' RACE reads in MiXCR, one entry per CDR3 protein. The sample records approximately 800,000 distinct CDR3 sequences, 20% to 30% being singletons. These records were also assigned to another study, of T cells of mothers and their children.

Sequenced material: blood. The receptors come from a boy younger than 18 in good health.

CDR3 in amino acids: CASSPPSDSYEQYF. DNA for the CDR3: TGTGCCAGCAGTCCCCCCTCTGACTCCTACGAGCAGTACTTC. The chain joins TRBV12-3 or TRBV12-4 to TRBJ2-7; D not certain. CDR3 length: 14 residues. V gave up 5 bases and J gave up 0 bases, with 11 bases separating them.

This clonotype was detected a few times. The chain couples TRBV28 to TRBJ1-1; D gene ambiguous. The CDR3 totals 11 residues. V was clipped by 6 bases and J by 5 bases, with 7 bases between them. Per the germline V gene, CDR1 is MDHEN and CDR2 is SYDVKM. This CDR3 reads CASSARTEAFF. CDR3 sequence (DNA): TGTGCCAGCAGCGCCCGGACTGAAGCTTTCTTT.

This chain uses TRBV3-1 with TRBJ2-3; D may be TRBD2 (6 bases). With 0 bases removed from V and 1 base from J, the gap between germline ends came to 8 bases. This CDR3 spans 15 amino acids. In germline, CDR1 is LGHDT, CDR2 YNNKEL (reference sequence). CDR3 nucleotide sequence: TGTGCCAGCAGCCAAGAGACGGGGGGCACAGATACGCAGTATTTT. Amino acids: CASSQETGGTDTQYF.

The chain is built from TRBV7-6 and TRBJ2-5; 12 positions agree with TRBD2. The V gene's germline CDR1 is SGHVS and CDR2 FNYEAQ. V dropped 7 bases and J dropped 4; count of bases not matched to a gene: 13. There are 17 residues in the CDR3. The CDR3 DNA is TGTGCCAGCACCCTTAGGTCTAGCGGGGGGGCCGTAGAGACCCAGTACTTC. This sequence encodes CASTLRSSGGAVETQYF.

This clonotype was recorded a few times. This rearrangement joins TRBV9 to TRBJ1-4; 7 nucleotides align to TRBD1. Germline values: CDR1 SGDLS, CDR2 YYNGEE. CDR3 length: 15 amino acids. V was clipped by 3 bases and J by 5 bases; unmatched bases: 7. CDR3 in amino acids: CASSDRGTENEKLFF. The CDR3 DNA reads as TGTGCCAGCAGCGACAGAGGGACAGAGAATGAAAAACTGTTTTTT.

In its sample, this clonotype was seen a few times. This chain links TRBV19 with TRBJ2-1; 7 nucleotides agree with TRBD2. Germline CDR1 reads LNHDA; CDR2 reads SQIVND (reference sequence). This CDR3 contains 14 residues. The V and J ends lost 6 bases and 3 bases, in that order; junction bases with no gene match: 5. The CDR3 DNA follows: TGTGCCAGTAGCGGGACTACCTACTACAATGAGCAGTTCTTC. This codes for CASSGTTYYNEQFF.

This clonotype turned up a few times. Compared with germline, one end of the junction differs, possibly owing to a read error. The chain carries TRBV30 and TRBJ2-5, with D maybe TRBD2 (6 bases). The J call is uncertain, as TRBJ2-7 better fits the DNA end. The CDR3 spans 14 residues. CDR1 and CDR2 from the germline V gene are GTSNPN and SVGIG (reference sequence). The CDR3 DNA reads TGTACCTGGAGGAGGGCAGGGAGCTCCTACGAGCAGTACTTC. Its translation: CTWRRAGSSYEQYF.

This clonotype occurred a few times. The gene calls are TRBV18 and TRBJ2-3; D is possibly TRBD2 (6 bases). This CDR3 has 14 amino acids. Trimming cost V 5 bases and J 4 bases, with 13 bases left between them. The germline V gene encodes CDR1 KGHSH and CDR2 LQKENI. In DNA form, the CDR3 reads TGTGCCAGCTCATCGCGACTAGATGCAGATACGCAGTATTTT. Amino acid sequence: CASSSRLDADTQYF.

This clonotype was counted between two and nine times. A much bigger clone sits one base away, suggesting this may be a read error. The gene calls are TRBV5-1 and TRBJ2-5, with 10 bases lining up with TRBD1. Germline loops: CDR1 SGHRS, CDR2 YFSETQ. The CDR3 loop spans 17 amino acids. The CDR3 protein is CVSSLFGGQGRQETQYF. The CDR3 bases are TGCGTCAGCAGCTTGTTCGGGGGACAGGGGCGTCAAGAGACCCAGTACTTC.

The rearrangement links TRBV4-1 to TRBJ1-3, with TRBD1 matching over 9 bases. V lost 5 bases to trimming and J lost 4 bases; unmatched junction nucleotides: 9. Per the germline V gene, CDR1 is MGHRA and CDR2 is YSYEKL. The CDR3 runs 16 residues. CDR3 protein: CASSNPHRGRGNTIYF. The CDR3 DNA is TGCGCCAGCAGCAATCCCCACAGGGGGCGAGGAAACACCATATATTTT.

This clonotype was picked up one time. This chain connects TRBV30 to TRBJ1-3, with unresolved D. Germline V gene lookup returns CDR1 GTSNPN and CDR2 SVGIG (reference sequence). V was trimmed by 4 bases and J by 3 bases, leaving 7 bases between them. This CDR3 is 12 amino acids long. The CDR3 DNA follows: TGTGCCTGGAACGCGGTTGGAAACACCATATATTTT. Its translation: CAWNAVGNTIYF.

This clonotype was observed a handful of times. V is TRBV9 and J is TRBJ2-1; maybe TRBD1 (6 bases). Germline V gene data show CDR1 as SGDLS and CDR2 as YYNGEE. Trimming shortened V by 4 bases and J by 1 base, and 15 bases separated the two germline ends. This CDR3 region has 16 residues. The CDR3 sequence is CASSLRTAASYNEQFF. Here the CDR3 DNA reads TGTGCCAGCAGCCTTCGGACAGCAGCGTCCTACAATGAGCAGTTCTTC.

This clonotype was recorded at least ten times. One end of the junction varies from germline; a read error may be responsible. The chain employs TRBV5-1 and TRBJ2-5; D might be TRBD1 (7 bases). The CDR3 runs 15 residues. From germline, CDR1 is SGHRS and CDR2 YFSETQ. The CDR3 sequence: CASSLGGGGQETQYF. The CDR3 coding sequence is TGTGCCAGCAGTTTAGGAGGGGGCGGACAAGAGACCCAGTACTTC.

On this clonotype itself: A much larger clonotype is one base distant, so this may be a read error. The chain links TRBV27 to TRBJ2-1; 7 bases are shared with TRBD1. CDR1 MNHEY and CDR2 SMNVEV come from the germline V gene (reference sequence). The V and J ends lost 6 bases and 7 bases, in that order; junction bases with no gene match: 3. The CDR3 loop spans 12 amino acids. The CDR3 bases are TGTGCCAGCAGCCAGACAGGGAATGAGCAGTTCTTC. It translates to CASSQTGNEQFF.

The chain employs TRBV6-5 and TRBJ1-2; TRBD1 agrees at 7 bases. This CDR3 has 15 amino acids. With 0 bases clipped from V and 8 bases from J, the junction kept 9 bases outside the gene matches. Germline lookup yields CDR1 MNHEY and CDR2 SVGAGI. The chain's CDR3 is CASSYSTRGLGGYTF. Here the CDR3 DNA reads TGTGCCAGCAGTTACTCGACGAGGGGGCTAGGAGGCTACACCTTC.

This chain uses TRBV5-1 with TRBJ2-5; TRBD1 is a possible D gene (5 bases). In germline, CDR1 is SGHRS, CDR2 YFSETQ. This CDR3 comprises 13 residues. Trimming took 0 bases from V and 11 from J, leaving 14 bases between them. The CDR3 region is CASSLDDSEKQYF. CDR3 sequence (DNA): TGCGCCAGCAGCTTGGATGACAGCGAAAAGCAGTACTTC.

V and J are TRBV29-1 and TRBJ2-5; maybe TRBD1 (5 bases). The CDR3 is 12 residues long. Trimming removed 7 bases at V and 5 bases at J, with 14 bases between. From germline, CDR1 is SQVTM and CDR2 ANQGSEA. CDR3 residues: CSAQRSGETQYF. As DNA, the CDR3 is TGCAGCGCTCAGAGGTCAGGGGAGACCCAGTACTTC.

With respect to this clonotype: A read error may produce the germline difference seen at one junction end. This chain links TRBV5-1 with TRBJ1-4; 9 nucleotides align to TRBD1. The CDR3 is 18 amino acids. CDR1 is SGHRS and CDR2 is YFSETQ in the germline V gene. In nucleotides, the CDR3 is TGCGCCAGCAGCTCCGGCCCGAAGATCCGGGACAGGGATGAAAAACTGTCTTTT. Translation gives CASSSGPKIRDRDEKLSF. Variable domain in full (rest from reference TRBV5-1 and TRBJ1-4): KAGVTQTPRYLIKTRGQQVTLSCSPISGHRSVSWYQQTPGQGLQFLFEYFSETQRNKGNFPGRFSGRQFSNSRSEMNVSTLELGDSALYLCASSSGPKIRDRDEKLSFGSGTQLSVL.

V gene TRBV7-9 combines with J gene TRBJ2-5, with D maybe TRBD2 (5 bases). The CDR3 totals 16 residues. From germline, CDR1 is SEHNR and CDR2 FQNEAQ (reference sequence). Trimming shortened V by 0 bases and J by 4 bases, and 15 bases separated the two germline ends. Here the CDR3 DNA reads TGTGCCAGCAGCTTAGCGTCGCGGGCTCTAGGAGAGACCCAGTACTTC. The encoded protein is CASSLASRALGETQYF.

This clonotype turned up a few times. The chain employs TRBV29-1 and TRBJ2-7, with TRBD2 matching over 8 bases. V gave up 0 bases and J gave up 6 bases; unmatched junction bases: 16. CDR1 SQVTM and CDR2 ANQGSEA come from the germline V gene. The CDR3 has 17 amino acids. The CDR3, as DNA: TGCAGCGTTGAAGATCTTCGCGGGGGGCGGGATCGGGGCGAGCAGTACTTC. Translation gives CSVEDLRGGRDRGEQYF.

The rearrangement uses TRBV10-3 and TRBJ1-4, with D unclear. Trimming pared 4 bases from V and 8 bases from J, leaving 11 bases between. In germline, CDR1 is ENHRY, CDR2 SYGVKD. The CDR3 is 13 amino acids. For the CDR3, the DNA is TGTGCCATCAGTGCCGTGCCCGGGGAAAAACTGTTTTTT. Amino acid sequence: CAISAVPGEKLFF.

This clonotype has more than one count but fewer than ten. The chain employs TRBV3-1 and TRBJ1-4; a weak D match, TRBD1 (5 bases). Germline V lookup: CDR1 LGHDT, CDR2 YNNKEL (reference sequence). CDR3 length: 11 residues. The germline V and J ends were trimmed by 1 base and 15 bases, with 9 bases remaining between them. In nucleotides, the CDR3 is TGTGCCAGCAGCCAAGGCCAGGGCGTGTTTTTT. Residues: CASSQGQGVFF.

The chain uses TRBV12-3 or TRBV12-4 and TRBJ2-3, with D possibly being TRBD1 (6 bases). The V end lost 6 bases, the J end lost 3 bases, and 10 bases lay between the germline ends. CDR3 size: 13 residues. The CDR3 region is CASSITGTDTQYF. The CDR3 nucleotides are TGTGCCAGCAGCATAACAGGGACAGATACGCAGTATTTT.

On this clonotype itself: One end of the junction is discordant with germline, which a read error may explain. The V call is TRBV11-1, the J call TRBJ2-7; D gene ambiguous. The CDR3 is 15 residues long. The germline V gene encodes CDR1 SGHAT and CDR2 FQDESV (reference sequence). CDR3 nucleotides: TGTGCCAGCAGCTTAGAGGTCGGGTGGGCCTACGAGCAGTGCTTC. It specifies CASSLEVGWAYEQCF.

In its sample, this clonotype was seen many times. The chain carries TRBV7-6 and TRBJ2-6, with D perhaps TRBD1 (5 bases). V gave up 0 bases and J gave up 2 bases, with 11 bases separating them. This CDR3 comprises 17 residues. Germline-derived CDR1 and CDR2 are SGHVS and FNYEAQ. DNA for the CDR3: TGTGCCAGCAGCTTAGCACAGGCCAATACTGGGGCCAACGTCCTGACTTTC. Translation: CASSLAQANTGANVLTF. Full variable domain (outside the CDR3, taken from reference TRBV7-6 and TRBJ2-6): GAGVSQSPRYKVTKRGQDVALRCDPISGHVSLYWYRQALGQGPEFLTYFNYEAQQDKSGLPNDRFSAERPEGSISTLTIQRTEQRDSAMYRCASSLAQANTGANVLTFGAGSRLTVL.

The V gene is TRBV20-1, the J gene TRBJ1-1; no definite D call. The CDR3 sequence is 16 residues long. V dropped 0 bases and J dropped 8 bases, with 22 bases sitting between them. Germline CDR1 is DFQATT and CDR2 is SNEGSKA (reference sequence). CDR3 sequence reads: CSARDLGIAAKTEAFF. The CDR3 nucleotides are TGCAGTGCTAGAGATCTCGGGATCGCCGCCAAGACCGAAGCTTTCTTT.

This clonotype was observed a few times. The chain combines TRBV19 with TRBJ2-2, with D hard to call. V shed 3 bases and J shed 1 base, with 12 bases lying between them. The germline V gene encodes CDR1 LNHDA and CDR2 SQIVND (reference sequence). This CDR3 comprises 16 residues. In DNA form, the CDR3 reads TGTGCCAGTAGTATGTCCCTGCTCGGGAACACCGGGGAGCTGTTTTTT. Its protein product is CASSMSLLGNTGELFF. The full variable domain, with the rest looked up from reference TRBV19 and TRBJ2-2, is DGGITQSPKYLFRKEGQNVTLSCEQNLNHDAMYWYRQDPGQGLRLIYYSQIVNDFQKGDIAEGYSVSREKKESFPLTVTSAQKNPTAFYLCASSMSLLGNTGELFFGEGSRLTVL.

A word on this clonotype: Sequence at one end of the junction differs from germline and may be a read error. The rearrangement links TRBV5-1 to TRBJ2-2, with D perhaps TRBD2 (5 bases). The CDR3 is 16 residues long. Germline assignment: CDR1 SGHRS and CDR2 YFSETQ. The CDR3 DNA follows: TGCGCCAGCCGACCCTCGGCTGGGGATAAGACCGGGGAGCTGTCTTTT. Amino acid sequence: CASRPSAGDKTGELSF.

This clonotype occurred a few times. This chain uses TRBV6-6 with TRBJ1-2, with 8 bases identical to TRBD1. Losses at the gene ends were 2 bases for V and 13 bases for J; bases not matched to a gene: 3. CDR1 and CDR2 (germline): MNHNY, SVGAGI (reference sequence). This CDR3 region has 11 residues. The CDR3 reads CASSYQGATTF. As DNA, the CDR3 is TGTGCCAGCAGTTACCAGGGGGCGACCACCTTC.